Following are 30 T cell receptor beta chains from one sample sequenced in a study of radiotherapy plus CTLA-4 blockade in lung cancer (dated by TCRdb to 2016 to 2019). The library was prepared using the immunoSEQ multiplex PCR assay. As stored in TCRdb, this immuneACCESS dataset retains in-frame rearrangements with V and J assigned. A fraction of the clones does not appear; measured against another copy, unresolved V genes explain less than half of the discrepancy, and the remainder lacks a known reason. Present in this sample are about 73,000 clones, over 75% of which were seen just once. The ten largest clones capture 35% to 50% of the sample. This material consisted of peripheral blood, taken from a patient treated with radiotherapy plus ipilimumab. The receptors derive from a human donor with non-small cell lung cancer that progressed on radiotherapy plus ipilimumab.

This clone occurred once. The CDR3 DNA is TGTGCCAGCAGTTATGAGGGCGGCGGAGAGACCCAGTACTTC. It codes for CASSYEGGGETQYF. This sequence joins TRBV6-5 and TRBJ2-5; D perhaps matches TRBD2 (5 bases). CDR1 is MNHEY, CDR2 SVGAGI, per germline. Trimming removed 3 bases from V and 4 bases from J, with 12 bases in between. The CDR3 runs 14 residues.

This chain uses TRBV4-1 with TRBJ2-1; 11 bases align to TRBD2. V lost 3 bases and J lost 6; bases outside the gene matches: 4. This CDR3 region has 15 residues. Germline CDR1 MGHRA, CDR2 YSYEKL. The CDR3 region has the DNA TGCGCCAGCAGCCAGACTAGCGGGACCTTCAATGAGCAGTTCTTC. This translates into CASSQTSGTFNEQFF.

The rearrangement uses TRBV4-2 and TRBJ2-1; 12 bases match TRBD2. Per the germline V gene, CDR1 is LGHNA and CDR2 is YNFKEQ. The CDR3 contains 16 residues. V gave up 0 bases and J gave up 7 bases; unmatched junction bases: 4. The CDR3 here is CASSQDMTSGSNEQFF. CDR3 coding DNA: TGTGCCAGCAGCCAAGATATGACTAGCGGGAGTAATGAGCAGTTCTTC.

CDR3 nucleotides: TGTGCCAGCAGCGGGATAGGTCATGGCTATGGCTACACCTTC. Protein product: CASSGIGHGYGYTF. The gene calls are TRBV5-6 and TRBJ1-2; the D is unclear. The CDR3 is 14 amino acids. Trimming took off 4 bases at V and 4 bases at J, with 14 bases between the two ends. The germline V gene encodes CDR1 SGHDT and CDR2 YYEEEE.

The J gene is TRBJ1-5, the V gene TRBV2; 9 bases map to TRBD1. CDR1 SNHLY and CDR2 FYNNEI come from the germline V gene. V lost 9 bases to trimming and J lost 1 base; unmatched junction nucleotides: 10. The CDR3 has 16 residues. This chain's CDR3 is CARPGQGRWSNQPQHF. The CDR3 nucleotides read TGTGCCAGACCGGGACAGGGTCGGTGGAGCAATCAGCCCCAGCATTTT.

This clone was seen once. V and J are TRBV9 and TRBJ2-7; D possibly uses TRBD1 or TRBD2 (5 bases each). V was clipped by 0 bases and J by 5 bases, with 15 bases between them. This CDR3 is built from 15 residues. The V gene's germline CDR1 is SGDLS and CDR2 YYNGEE. CDR3 sequence reads: CASSVGGGILDEQYF. For the CDR3, the DNA is TGTGCCAGCAGCGTAGGTGGGGGAATCCTCGACGAGCAGTACTTC. The complete variable domain, with remaining parts taken from reference TRBV9 and TRBJ2-7, reads DSGVTQTPKHLITATGQRVTLRCSPRSGDLSVYWYQQSLDQGLQFLIQYYNGEERAKGNILERFSAQQFPDLHSELNLSSLELGDSALYFCASSVGGGILDEQYFGPGTRLTVT.

V is TRBV4-1 and J is TRBJ1-2, with 8 positions matching TRBD1. Germline lookup yields CDR1 MGHRA and CDR2 YSYEKL. This CDR3 is built from 14 residues. V lost 4 bases and J lost 8; bases outside the gene matches: 9. The CDR3 nucleotides read TGCGCCAGCAGCCGGACAGACAGGGGAGGGGGCTACACCTTC. This codes for CASSRTDRGGGYTF.

The CDR3 bases are TGTGCCTGGAGTGTACTAGGACAGCTAAACACTGAAGCTTTCTTT. Its translation is CAWSVLGQLNTEAFF. The genes are TRBV30 and TRBJ1-1; the D gene is possibly TRBD1 (6 bases). Trimming took 0 bases from V and 2 from J, leaving 13 bases between them. The length of the CDR3 is 15 residues. CDR1 and CDR2 (germline): GTSNPN, SVGIG (reference sequence).

The rearrangement uses TRBV5-6 and TRBJ2-3; 7 nucleotides line up with TRBD2. Losses at the gene ends were 2 bases for V and 4 bases for J; bases not matched to a gene: 7. The CDR3 loop spans 15 amino acids. The germline V gene encodes CDR1 SGHDT and CDR2 YYEEEE. Here the CDR3 reads CASSFKAGVADTQYF. The CDR3 nucleotides are TGTGCCAGCAGCTTTAAGGCGGGAGTTGCAGATACGCAGTATTTT.

The chain carries TRBV6-1 and TRBJ1-5; D is unclear. V dropped 2 bases and J dropped 0 bases, with 5 bases sitting between them. Germline CDR1 reads MNHNS; CDR2 reads SASEGT. The CDR3 totals 14 residues. CDR3 sequence: CASSERDSNQPQHF. The DNA of the CDR3 is TGTGCCAGCAGTGAAAGGGATAGCAATCAGCCCCAGCATTTT.

The chain carries TRBV28 and TRBJ2-5; maybe TRBD1 (6 bases). The CDR3 contains 16 residues. Trimming cost V 4 bases and J 4 bases, with 19 bases left between them. Germline lookup yields CDR1 MDHEN and CDR2 SYDVKM. This CDR3 reads CASSSPGDTQRETQYF. The CDR3 coding sequence is TGTGCCAGCAGTTCCCCTGGGGACACCCAGCGAGAGACCCAGTACTTC.

This clone was seen only once. The chain couples TRBV15 to TRBJ2-5; TRBD1 matches 10 bases. V gave up 5 bases and J gave up 5 bases; unmatched junction bases: 8. Per the germline V gene, CDR1 is LNHNV and CDR2 is YYDKDF (reference sequence). This CDR3 comprises 15 residues. The CDR3 here is CATSGQTGGSETQYF. The CDR3 coding sequence is TGTGCCACCAGCGGACAGACAGGGGGCAGTGAGACCCAGTACTTC.

The V and J genes are TRBV27 and TRBJ2-7, with TRBD1 as a possible D gene (5 bases). The V end was cut by 7 bases, the J end by 5 bases, with 21 bases between. This CDR3 contains 15 residues. Germline V CDR1 and CDR2: MNHEY, SMNVEV (reference sequence). The CDR3 reads CASTLRQGRSDEQYF. CDR3 in DNA: TGTGCCAGCACCTTACGCCAGGGTCGTTCCGACGAGCAGTACTTC.

A few counts support this clone. V is TRBV30 and J is TRBJ2-7; 7 nucleotides align to TRBD1. The germline V gene encodes CDR1 GTSNPN and CDR2 SVGIG (reference sequence). The ends lost 0 bases at V and 6 bases at J; junction bases unmatched: 5. This CDR3 comprises 13 residues. The CDR3 nucleotides are TGTGCCTGGAGTGTACTCACAGGGGTCGAGCAGTACTTC. It is translated as CAWSVLTGVEQYF.

The V call is TRBV6-1, the J call TRBJ1-1; no firm D call. Germline assignment: CDR1 MNHNS and CDR2 SASEGT. The CDR3 contains 13 residues. V was shortened by 3 bases and J by 2 bases, with 7 bases between the two germline ends. CDR3 DNA: TGTGCCAGCAGTGATGGGTTTAACACTGAAGCTTTCTTT. Translation gives CASSDGFNTEAFF.

The CDR3 nucleotides are TGCAGCGCAAGACATGCCAAAAACATTCAGTACTTC. It is translated as CSARHAKNIQYF. The rearrangement joins TRBV29-1 to TRBJ2-4, with no clear D. The ends were cut back, 7 bases at V and 1 base at J, with 8 bases in the middle. The CDR3 is 12 amino acids. Germline assignment: CDR1 SQVTM and CDR2 ANQGSEA.

This clone appeared a single time. The chain combines TRBV9 with TRBJ2-3; TRBD1 matches 8 bases. CDR3 length: 15 amino acids. Germline lookup yields CDR1 SGDLS and CDR2 YYNGEE. Germline trimming cut 3 bases from V and 5 bases from J; bases unmatched to any gene: 8. Here the CDR3 DNA reads TGTGCCAGCAGCGCGCTGGACAGGGTCGAAGATACGCAGTATTTT. Translating it yields CASSALDRVEDTQYF.

This sequence joins TRBV4-1 and TRBJ2-1; 9 bases fit TRBD2. The germline V gene encodes CDR1 MGHRA and CDR2 YSYEKL. The CDR3 spans 17 residues. Losses at the gene ends were 2 bases for V and 6 bases for J; bases not matched to a gene: 11. CDR3: CASSQPWEREVCNEQFF. The CDR3 DNA reads TGCGCCAGCAGCCAACCGTGGGAGCGGGAGGTCTGCAATGAGCAGTTCTTC.

The V and J genes are TRBV23-1 and TRBJ2-1; 10 bases are shared with TRBD1. TRBV23-1 is annotated as an ORF whose role is uncertain. This CDR3 spans 17 amino acids. The trim removed 0 bases at V and 8 bases at J, leaving 10 bases unmatched. This chain's CDR3 is CASSQSGTGEFKDEQFF. The CDR3, as DNA: TGCGCCAGCAGTCAATCGGGGACAGGGGAGTTCAAGGATGAGCAGTTCTTC.

The rearrangement joins TRBV7-9 to TRBJ2-1; 7 bases are shared with TRBD2. This CDR3 region has 12 residues. The J segment lost 13 bases and the V segment lost 8 bases, leaving 11 bases of the junction unmatched. From germline, CDR1 is SEHNR and CDR2 FQNEAQ (reference sequence). The CDR3 is CASLGEGARQFF. DNA for the CDR3: TGTGCCAGCCTCGGGGAGGGCGCCCGCCAGTTCTTC.

The gene calls are TRBV28 and TRBJ1-4; D gene uncertain. This CDR3 region has 12 residues. Germline V gene lookup returns CDR1 MDHEN and CDR2 SYDVKM. The V end was cut by 4 bases, the J end by 13 bases, with 13 bases between. CDR3 region: CASSSPTDVLFF. The CDR3 region has the DNA TGTGCCAGCAGTTCCCCAACGGACGTACTGTTTTTT.

The J gene is TRBJ1-5, the V gene TRBV2, with D perhaps matching TRBD1 (6 bases). Germline V gene lookup returns CDR1 SNHLY and CDR2 FYNNEI. CDR3 size: 15 residues. V dropped 4 bases and J dropped 1 base, with 11 bases sitting between them. CDR3 region: CASSVEQGSNQPQHF. The CDR3 DNA sequence: TGTGCCAGCAGTGTAGAACAGGGAAGCAATCAGCCCCAGCATTTT.

This sequence joins TRBV29-1 and TRBJ2-1; D is possibly TRBD2 (6 bases). CDR1 is SQVTM and CDR2 is ANQGSEA in the germline V gene. Deletions cut 7 bases from V and 3 bases from J, with 25 bases between. The CDR3 is 17 residues long. This chain's CDR3 is CSGGTVEYPKFYNEQFF. CDR3 coding DNA: TGCAGCGGGGGGACTGTGGAGTACCCAAAATTCTACAATGAGCAGTTCTTC.

The chain is built from TRBV29-1 and TRBJ2-7; 9 positions match TRBD1. Unmatched junction bases numbered 3, after V lost 7 bases and J lost 5 bases. Germline CDR1 is SQVTM and CDR2 is ANQGSEA. There are 11 residues in the CDR3. This CDR3 reads CSADRGHEQYF. In DNA form, the CDR3 reads TGCAGCGCGGACAGGGGCCACGAGCAGTACTTC.

The chain is built from TRBV5-1 and TRBJ1-1; D remains unclear. Germline loops: CDR1 SGHRS, CDR2 YFSETQ. CDR3 length: 14 amino acids. V lost 0 bases and J lost 1, with 7 bases in between. Written as DNA, the CDR3 is TGCGCCAGCAGCTTGGTGGGCTGGAACACTGAAGCTTTCTTT. This gives the protein CASSLVGWNTEAFF.

The V call is TRBV5-4, the J call TRBJ2-1; TRBD2 matches 10 bases. After removal of 4 bases from V and 6 bases from J, the junction contained 10 bases not matched to a gene. CDR3 length equals 16 residues. Germline loops: CDR1 SGHNT, CDR2 YYREEE (reference sequence). The CDR3 bases are TGTGCCAGCAGCGGATACCTAGCGGGAGTGTTCAATGAGCAGTTCTTC. As protein: CASSGYLAGVFNEQFF.

The chain has TRBV11-2 and TRBJ2-5; 7 nucleotides agree with TRBD1. CDR3 size: 13 residues. J was trimmed by 2 bases and V by 6 bases; bases with no gene match: 3. Germline V gene data show CDR1 as SGHAT and CDR2 as FQNNGV. CDR3 sequence reads: CASSWDSQETQYF. The CDR3 DNA follows: TGTGCCAGCAGTTGGGACAGTCAAGAGACCCAGTACTTC.

A single count supports this clone. The genes are TRBV28 and TRBJ2-3, with D perhaps being TRBD1 or TRBD2 (6 bases each). Trimming stripped 1 base from V and 2 bases from J, with 10 bases between. CDR3 length: 15 residues. Germline V gene sequence: CDR1 MDHEN, CDR2 SYDVKM. CDR3 sequence: CASSLYGGPTDTQYF. CDR3 coding DNA: TGTGCCAGCAGTTTATACGGGGGCCCCACAGATACGCAGTATTTT.

This sequence joins TRBV29-1 and TRBJ2-1; D is unresolved. Per the germline V gene, CDR1 is SQVTM and CDR2 is ANQGSEA. Trimming removed 0 bases at V and 6 bases at J, with 12 bases between. The CDR3 is 14 residues long. DNA of the CDR3: TGCAGCGTTGAAGATGGCCCGCCGGTCAATGAGCAGTTCTTC. Amino acids: CSVEDGPPVNEQFF.

This chain joins TRBV5-1 and TRBJ2-1; 7 positions match TRBD2. The CDR3 is 13 amino acids. The J segment lost 8 bases and the V segment lost 4 bases, leaving 6 bases of the junction unmatched. The germline V gene has CDR1 SGHRS and CDR2 YFSETQ. This CDR3 is CASSQGSGHEQFF. CDR3 nucleotide sequence: TGCGCCAGCAGCCAAGGTAGCGGGCATGAGCAGTTCTTC.